Listed below are T cell receptor beta chains from one sample, sequenced in a study of T cell repertoires in cytomegalovirus infection. No antigen has been assigned to these receptors. TCRdb re-derived calls from the reads in MiXCR, one entry per CDR3 protein. Found here are about 920,000 distinct CDR3 sequences, 31% of them singletons; the top ten hold more than 12%. The sample consisted of cultured CD8+ T cells from PBMCs, taken from culture after CMV antigen stimulation. Source of these receptors: a human donor in good health (CMV status not recorded). Some clones in this sample may be carry-over from other donors' samples. Both conserved end residues are trimmed from each CDR3. The order of the fields is V gene, J gene, CDR3 protein.

TRBV7-2,TRBJ2-2,ASRWPERDTGELF
TRBV5-6,TRBJ1-4,ASSLKGRRREKLF
TRBV4-1,TRBJ2-7,ASSPRSGVNEQY
TRBV5-6,TRBJ2-3,ASSLALGQSDTQY
TRBV27,TRBJ1-2,ASRQPGGSRIYGYT
TRBV10-3,TRBJ2-3,AIRTSVGPRTDTQY
TRBV6-2/TRBV6-3,TRBJ1-2,TSSYSYGYT
TRBV7-9,TRBJ1-2,ASTSRPNYGYT
TRBV25-1,TRBJ1-1,ASSEYYRVDTEAF
TRBV4-1,TRBJ1-2,ASRSRDRDYGYT
TRBV2,TRBJ1-5,ASETGGPGQPQH
TRBV6-1,TRBJ1-1,ASSEAWTPTLGAF
TRBV7-8,TRBJ2-2,ASMETGNTGELF
TRBV7-6,TRBJ1-1,ASSLEGRGGVNTEAF
TRBV7-9,TRBJ2-5,ASSLPFKGLGQETQY
TRBV27,TRBJ1-2,ATSGGRGYT
TRBV6-1,TRBJ2-2,ASSEGQGLGSNTGELF
TRBV9,TRBJ1-1,ASSVVPGQGSTEAF
TRBV7-4,TRBJ1-5,ASSPRDSHQPQH
TRBV6-1,TRBJ1-5,ASSPGDPQPQH
TRBV2,TRBJ2-7,ASLTGQADNEQY
TRBV4-3,TRBJ2-7,ASSQGTGERYEQY
TRBV28,TRBJ1-6,ASSLSGLGGEYNSPLH